The present T cell receptor beta chain was sequenced within a study of Graves' ophthalmopathy and Graves' hyperthyroidism. Germline V gene data show CDR1 as DFQATT and CDR2 as SNEGSKA (reference sequence). The CDR3 comprises 13 residues, both ends counted. Researchers took RNA transcripts and amplified TCR beta CDR3 regions from them. Investigators did first-round RT-PCR with HTBI primers, then second-round multiplex PCR. TCRdb passed the multiplex PCR reads through MiXCR, listing each CDR3 protein once. The sample has approximately 480,000 distinct CDR3 sequences; 13% to 15% are singletons. On this clonotype: The CDR3 ends on some other residue instead of the conserved phenylalanine or tryptophan, so this is likely a read error. The DNA is omitted, as the CDR3 cannot be located on it reliably, and the CDR3 follows TCRdb's listing.

This chain connects TRBV20-1 to TRBJ1-1; no check of the table's D call, TRBD1, against the DNA was made. Sequencing was done on a sample of blood. The sequence derives from a woman aged 30 to 39 with Graves' ophthalmopathy. The CDR3: CSATGRTNTEACL.